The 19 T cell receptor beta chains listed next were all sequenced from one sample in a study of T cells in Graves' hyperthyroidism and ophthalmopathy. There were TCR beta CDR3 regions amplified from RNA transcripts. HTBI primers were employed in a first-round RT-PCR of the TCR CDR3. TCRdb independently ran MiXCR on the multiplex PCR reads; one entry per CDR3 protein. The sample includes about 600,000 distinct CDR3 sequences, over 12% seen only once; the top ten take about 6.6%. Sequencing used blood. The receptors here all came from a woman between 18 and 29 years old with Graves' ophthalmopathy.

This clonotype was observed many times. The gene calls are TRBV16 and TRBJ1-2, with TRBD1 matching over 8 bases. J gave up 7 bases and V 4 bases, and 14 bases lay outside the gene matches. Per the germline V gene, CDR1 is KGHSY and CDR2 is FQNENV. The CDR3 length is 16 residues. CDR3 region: CASSPHLDRGKRGYTF. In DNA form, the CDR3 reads TGTGCCAGCAGCCCTCACCTCGACAGGGGTAAACGTGGCTACACCTTC.

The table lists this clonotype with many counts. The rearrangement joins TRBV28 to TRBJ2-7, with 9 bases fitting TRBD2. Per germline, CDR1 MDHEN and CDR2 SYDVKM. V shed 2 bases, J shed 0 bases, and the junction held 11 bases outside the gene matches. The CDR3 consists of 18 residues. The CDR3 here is CASSLSLAGYSSSYEQYF. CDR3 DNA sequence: TGTGCCAGCAGTTTAAGTCTAGCGGGATATAGTAGCTCCTACGAGCAGTACTTC. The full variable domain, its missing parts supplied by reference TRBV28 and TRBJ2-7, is DVKVTQSSRYLVKRTGEKVFLECVQDMDHENMFWYRQDPGLGLRLIYFSYDVKMKEKGDIPEGYSVSREKKERFSLILESASTNQTSMYLCASSLSLAGYSSSYEQYFGPGTRLTVT.

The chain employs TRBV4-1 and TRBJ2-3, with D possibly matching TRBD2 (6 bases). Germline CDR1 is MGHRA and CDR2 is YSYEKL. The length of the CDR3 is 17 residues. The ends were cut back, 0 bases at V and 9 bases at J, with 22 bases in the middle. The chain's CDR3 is CASSQDRRGAGRYTQYF. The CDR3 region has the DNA TGCGCCAGCAGCCAAGACCGTAGGGGAGCGGGCCGGTACACGCAGTATTTT.

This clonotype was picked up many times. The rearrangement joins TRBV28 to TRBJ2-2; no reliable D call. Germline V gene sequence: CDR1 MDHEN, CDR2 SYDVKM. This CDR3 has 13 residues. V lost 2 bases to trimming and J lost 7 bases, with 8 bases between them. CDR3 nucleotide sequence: TGTGCCAGCAGTTTAGAAGGTCACGGGGAGCTGTTTTTT. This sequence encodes CASSLEGHGELFF.

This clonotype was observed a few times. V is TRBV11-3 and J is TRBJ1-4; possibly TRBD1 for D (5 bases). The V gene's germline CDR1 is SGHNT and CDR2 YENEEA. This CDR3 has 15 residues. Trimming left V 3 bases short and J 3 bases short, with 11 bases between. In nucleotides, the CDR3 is TGTGCCAGCAGCTTCGGCAGGGTAGCTAATGAAAAACTGTTTTTT. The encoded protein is CASSFGRVANEKLFF.

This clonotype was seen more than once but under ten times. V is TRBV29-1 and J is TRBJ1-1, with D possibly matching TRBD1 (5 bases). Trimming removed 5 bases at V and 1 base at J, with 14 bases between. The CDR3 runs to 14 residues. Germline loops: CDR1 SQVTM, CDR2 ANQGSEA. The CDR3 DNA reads TGCAGCGTTAATTTTGACAGAACGAACACTGAAGCTTTCTTT. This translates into CSVNFDRTNTEAFF.

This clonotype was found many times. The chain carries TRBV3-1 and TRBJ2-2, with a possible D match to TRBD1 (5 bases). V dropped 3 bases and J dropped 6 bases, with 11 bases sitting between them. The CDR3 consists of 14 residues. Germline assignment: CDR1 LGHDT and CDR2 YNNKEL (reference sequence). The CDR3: CASSHFRDPGELFF. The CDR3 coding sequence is TGTGCCAGCAGCCATTTCAGGGATCCCGGGGAGCTGTTTTTT.

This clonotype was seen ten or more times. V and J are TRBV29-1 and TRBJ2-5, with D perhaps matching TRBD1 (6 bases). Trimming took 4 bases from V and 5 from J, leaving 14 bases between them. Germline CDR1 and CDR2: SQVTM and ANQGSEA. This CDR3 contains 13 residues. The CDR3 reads CSVGGPRGETQYF. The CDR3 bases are TGCAGCGTTGGGGGGCCTAGGGGGGAGACCCAGTACTTC.

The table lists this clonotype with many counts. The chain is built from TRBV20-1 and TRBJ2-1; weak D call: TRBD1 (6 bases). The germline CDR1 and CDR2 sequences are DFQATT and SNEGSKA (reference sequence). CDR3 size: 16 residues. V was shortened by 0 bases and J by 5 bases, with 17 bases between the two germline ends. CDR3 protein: CSARDRTGRDNNEQFF. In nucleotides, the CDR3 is TGCAGTGCTAGAGATCGGACGGGACGGGACAACAATGAGCAGTTCTTC.

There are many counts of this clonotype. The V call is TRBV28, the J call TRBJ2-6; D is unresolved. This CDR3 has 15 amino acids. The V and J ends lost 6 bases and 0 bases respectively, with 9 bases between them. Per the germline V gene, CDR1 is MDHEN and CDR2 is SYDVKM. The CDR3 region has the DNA TGTGCCAGCAGCCCCATGAACTCTGGGGCCAACGTCCTGACTTTC. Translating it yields CASSPMNSGANVLTF.

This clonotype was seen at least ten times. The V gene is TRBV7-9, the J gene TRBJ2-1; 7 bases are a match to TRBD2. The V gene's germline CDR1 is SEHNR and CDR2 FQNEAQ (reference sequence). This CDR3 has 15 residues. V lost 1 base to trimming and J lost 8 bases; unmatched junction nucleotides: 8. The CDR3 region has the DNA TGTGCCAGCAGCTTAGATGGGAGGGATTTTGATGAGCAGTTCTTC. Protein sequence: CASSLDGRDFDEQFF.

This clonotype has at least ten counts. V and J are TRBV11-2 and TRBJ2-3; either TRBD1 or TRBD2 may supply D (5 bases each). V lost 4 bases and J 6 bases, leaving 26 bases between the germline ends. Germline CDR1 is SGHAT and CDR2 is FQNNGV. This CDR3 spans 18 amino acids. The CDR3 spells CASSSPFSGPPGWDTQYF. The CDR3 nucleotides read TGTGCCAGCAGCTCGCCCTTTTCAGGGCCTCCGGGGTGGGATACGCAGTATTTT. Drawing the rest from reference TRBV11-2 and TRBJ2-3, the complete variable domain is EAGVAQSPRYKIIEKRQSVAFWCNPISGHATLYWYQQILGQGPKLLIQFQNNGVVDDSQLPKDRFSAERLKGVDSTLKIQPAKLEDSAVYLCASSSPFSGPPGWDTQYFGPGTRLTVL.

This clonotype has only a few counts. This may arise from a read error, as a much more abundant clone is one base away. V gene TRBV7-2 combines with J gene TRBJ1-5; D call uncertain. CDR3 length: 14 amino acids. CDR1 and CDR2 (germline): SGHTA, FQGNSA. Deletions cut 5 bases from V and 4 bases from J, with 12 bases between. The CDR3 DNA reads TGTGCCAGCAGCGACCGGAAGACGAATCAGCCCCAGCATTTT. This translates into CASSDRKTNQPQHF. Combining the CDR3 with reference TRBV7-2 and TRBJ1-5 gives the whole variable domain GAGVSQSPSNKVTEKGKDVELRCDPISGHTALYWYRQSLGQGLEFLIYFQGNSAPDKSGLPSDRFSAERTGGSVSTLTIQRTQQEDSAVYLCASSDRKTNQPQHFGDGTRLSIL.

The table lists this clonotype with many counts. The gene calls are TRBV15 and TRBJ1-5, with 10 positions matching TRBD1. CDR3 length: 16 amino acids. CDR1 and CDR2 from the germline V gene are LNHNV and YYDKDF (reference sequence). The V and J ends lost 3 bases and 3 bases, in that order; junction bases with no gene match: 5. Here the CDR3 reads CATSRAGTGVNQPQHF. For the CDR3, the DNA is TGTGCCACCAGCAGGGCCGGGACAGGGGTCAATCAGCCCCAGCATTTT.

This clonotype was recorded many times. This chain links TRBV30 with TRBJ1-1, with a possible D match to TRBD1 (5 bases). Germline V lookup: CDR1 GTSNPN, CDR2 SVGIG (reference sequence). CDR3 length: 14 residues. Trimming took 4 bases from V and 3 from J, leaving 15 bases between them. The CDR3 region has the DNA TGTGCCTGGAAGGCAGCCGACAGCTACACTGAAGCTTTCTTT. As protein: CAWKAADSYTEAFF.

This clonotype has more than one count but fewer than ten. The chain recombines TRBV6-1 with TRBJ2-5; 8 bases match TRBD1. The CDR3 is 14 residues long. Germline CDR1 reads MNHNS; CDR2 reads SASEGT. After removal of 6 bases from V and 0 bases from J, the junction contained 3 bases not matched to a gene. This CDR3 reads CASRGQVYQETQYF. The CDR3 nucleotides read TGTGCCAGCAGGGGACAGGTTTACCAAGAGACCCAGTACTTC.

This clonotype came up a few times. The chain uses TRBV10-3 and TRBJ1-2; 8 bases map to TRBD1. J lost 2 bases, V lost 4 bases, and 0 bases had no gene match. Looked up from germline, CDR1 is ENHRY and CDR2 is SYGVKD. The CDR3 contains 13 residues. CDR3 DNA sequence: TGTGCCATCAGTGGACAGGGGAACTATGGCTACACCTTC. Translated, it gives CAISGQGNYGYTF.

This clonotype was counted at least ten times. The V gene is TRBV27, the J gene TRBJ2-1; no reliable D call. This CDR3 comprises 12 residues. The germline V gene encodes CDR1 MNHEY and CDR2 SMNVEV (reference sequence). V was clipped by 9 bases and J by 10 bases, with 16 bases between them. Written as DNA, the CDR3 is TGTGCCAGTCGGTCCTCCCTCAGCGAGCAGTTCTTC. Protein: CASRSSLSEQFF.

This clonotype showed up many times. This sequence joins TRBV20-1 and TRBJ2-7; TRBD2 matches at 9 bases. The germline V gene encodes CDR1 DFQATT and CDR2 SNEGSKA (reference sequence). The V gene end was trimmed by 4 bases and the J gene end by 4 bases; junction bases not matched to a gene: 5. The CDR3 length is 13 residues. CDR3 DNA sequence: TGCAGTGCTAAAGGCGGGAGGGAATACGAGCAGTACTTC. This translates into CSAKGGREYEQYF.